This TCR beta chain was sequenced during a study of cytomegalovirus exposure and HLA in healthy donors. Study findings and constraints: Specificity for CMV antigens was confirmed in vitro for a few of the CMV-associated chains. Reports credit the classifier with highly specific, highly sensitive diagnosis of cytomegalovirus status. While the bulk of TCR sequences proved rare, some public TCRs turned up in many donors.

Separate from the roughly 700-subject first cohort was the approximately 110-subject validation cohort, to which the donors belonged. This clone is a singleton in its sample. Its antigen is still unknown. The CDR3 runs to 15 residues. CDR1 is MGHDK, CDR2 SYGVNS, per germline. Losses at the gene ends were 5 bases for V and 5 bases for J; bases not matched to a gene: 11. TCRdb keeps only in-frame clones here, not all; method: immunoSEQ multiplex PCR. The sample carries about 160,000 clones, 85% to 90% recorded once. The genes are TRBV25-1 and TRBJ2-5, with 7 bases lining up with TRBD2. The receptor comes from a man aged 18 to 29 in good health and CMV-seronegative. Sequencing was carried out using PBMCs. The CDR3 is CASSPRTRVAETQYF. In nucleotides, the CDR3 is TGTGCCAGCAGTCCGAGGACTAGAGTCGCGGAGACCCAGTACTTC.